Listed below are T cell receptor beta chains from one sample, sequenced in a study of metastatic and nonmetastatic thyroid tumors. TCRdb re-called clones via MiXCR from the PCR reads. The table has about 22,000 clones, around 18% seen once. Specimen: adjacent normal tissue. Receptors originate from a male donor with papillary thyroid cancer or a benign thyroid nodule (not recorded which). Some clones in this sample may be carry-over from other donors' samples. Both conserved end residues are part of each CDR3. D genes are given only for firm matches. Not all rows give a size; the values are once, few, many and, for expanded clones, a class.

TRBV9	many	NA	TRBJ2-2	CASSVGEGTDSTGELFF	TGTGCCAGCAGCGTAGGGGAGGGGACAGACTCCACCGGGGAGCTGTTTTTT
TRBV12-3/TRBV12-4	NA	TRBD2	TRBJ2-2	CASRFEVLFGRELVELFF	TGTGCCAGCCGGTTCGAGGTCCTATTCGGGCGGGAGCTCGTGGAGCTGTTTTTT
TRBV7-8	many	NA	TRBJ1-5	CASSLVGGAQGLNQPQHF	TGTGCCAGCAGCTTAGTCGGCGGTGCACAGGGCCTGAATCAGCCCCAGCATTTT
TRBV5-1	NA	NA	TRBJ2-5	CASSSYQETQYF	TGCGCCAGCAGCTCGTACCAAGAGACCCAGTACTTC
TRBV6-1	many	NA	TRBJ2-3	CASSELWIGVELDTQYF	TGTGCCAGCAGTGAACTGTGGATAGGGGTCGAGTTGGATACGCAGTATTTT
TRBV24-1	many	NA	TRBJ2-1	CATSIGTSNEQFF	TGTGCCACCAGTATAGGGACCTCCAATGAGCAGTTCTTC
TRBV5-4	many	TRBD2	TRBJ2-1	CASNLAGDYNEQFF	TGTGCCAGCAACCTAGCGGGCGATTACAATGAGCAGTTCTTC
TRBV6-1	few	TRBD1	TRBJ2-7	CASSEGAGGTNEQYF	TGTGCCAGCAGTGAAGGGGCAGGGGGCACCAACGAGCAGTACTTC
TRBV28	NA	TRBD1	TRBJ1-5	CASSLWGTGGQPQHF	TGTGCCAGCAGTTTATGGGGGACAGGGGGTCAGCCCCAGCATTTT
TRBV5-1	NA	NA	TRBJ2-2	CASSLGRGLSNTGELFF	TGCGCCAGCAGCTTGGGCAGGGGACTTTCGAACACCGGGGAGCTGTTTTTT
TRBV10-3	NA	TRBD1	TRBJ2-2	CAITNRGSNTWELFF	TGTGCCATCACAAACAGGGGCTCGAACACCTGGGAGCTGTTTTTT
TRBV19	many	NA	TRBJ1-1	CASSDRTGTEAFF	TGTGCCAGTAGTGATCGGACGGGCACTGAAGCTTTCTTT
TRBV5-1	medium-sized	NA	TRBJ2-2	CASSLGTAGELFF	TGCGCCAGCAGCTTGGGGACAGCCGGGGAGCTGTTTTTT
TRBV18	NA	NA	TRBJ2-2	CASSPRAGLDTWELFF	TGTGCCAGCTCACCGCGAGCGGGCCTGGACACCTGGGAGCTGTTTTTT
TRBV7-8	NA	NA	TRBJ2-7	CASSAMTSSEQYF	TGTGCCAGCAGCGCGATGACTAGTTCCGAGCAGTACTTC
TRBV5-8	medium-sized	NA	TRBJ1-1	CASSFGRGFLNTEAFF	TGTGCCAGCAGCTTCGGCAGGGGCTTTTTGAACACTGAAGCTTTCTTT
TRBV12-3/TRBV12-4	many	NA	TRBJ1-2	CATIRGVGGYGYTF	TGTGCCACCATAAGGGGGGTTGGTGGCTATGGCTACACCTTC
TRBV20-1	many	TRBD2	TRBJ2-7	CSAKGTSGSYEQYF	TGCAGTGCTAAAGGGACTAGCGGGTCCTACGAGCAGTACTTC
TRBV5-1	NA	NA	TRBJ2-1	CASSLTKGVPYNEQFF	TGCGCCAGCAGCTTGACTAAGGGGGTCCCCTACAATGAGCAGTTCTTC
TRBV3-1	many	TRBD1	TRBJ2-2	CASSQGQGEAGELFF	TGTGCCAGCAGCCAGGGACAGGGTGAAGCCGGGGAGCTGTTTTTT
TRBV25-1	many	NA	TRBJ2-1	CASSEASLGTSYNEQFF	TGTGCCAGCAGTGAAGCTTCCCTGGGGACATCCTACAATGAGCAGTTCTTC
TRBV30	many	NA	TRBJ1-3	CAWSAGLSGNTIYF	TGTGCCTGGAGTGCGGGTCTATCTGGAAACACCATATATTTT
TRBV5-1	medium-sized	NA	TRBJ1-6	CASSRAINSPLHF	TGCGCCAGCAGCAGGGCCATTAATTCACCCCTCCACTTT
TRBV2	few	NA	TRBJ2-7	CAAAPLGVDSYGQYF	TGTGCCGCAGCCCCCCTAGGCGTCGACTCCTACGGGCAGTACTTC
TRBV7-6	many	NA	TRBJ1-1	CASSPVRGGDTEAFF	TGTGCCAGCAGCCCGGTTAGAGGGGGGGACACTGAAGCTTTCTTT
TRBV6-1	medium-sized	NA	TRBJ1-6	CASSPLTESPLHF	TGTGCCAGCAGCCCCTTGACAGAATCACCCCTCCACTTT
TRBV30	many	TRBD2	TRBJ2-5	CAWSFIAGVETQYF	TGTGCCTGGAGCTTTATAGCGGGAGTGGAAACCCAGTACTTC
TRBV7-2	many	TRBD1	TRBJ2-4	CASSSRDRAGIQYF	TGTGCCAGCAGCTCCCGGGACAGGGCTGGCATTCAGTACTTC
TRBV19	many	TRBD1	TRBJ1-5	CASSSGQQGVEQPQHF	TGTGCCAGTAGTAGTGGGCAACAGGGGGTGGAACAGCCCCAGCATTTT
TRBV7-2	many	NA	TRBJ1-1	CASSFMRTVNTEAFF	TGTGCCAGCAGCTTTATGCGGACGGTGAACACTGAAGCTTTCTTT
TRBV7-2	many	TRBD1	TRBJ2-7	CASSPLIGTGLAYEQYF	TGTGCCAGCAGCCCCCTCATCGGGACAGGTCTTGCCTACGAGCAGTACTTC
TRBV5-1	medium-sized	NA	TRBJ1-2	CASSFINAANYGYTF	TGCGCCAGCAGCTTTATTAATGCTGCTAACTATGGCTACACCTTC
TRBV6-6	medium-sized	NA	TRBJ1-2	CASSYTARAKWGYTF	TGTGCCAGCAGTTACACCGCGAGGGCGAAGTGGGGCTACACCTTC
TRBV20-1	many	TRBD1	TRBJ2-1	CSASTGGPMNEQFF	TGCAGTGCTAGTACAGGGGGCCCTATGAATGAGCAGTTCTTC
TRBV30	many	NA	TRBJ1-5	CAWSEDSGQPQHF	TGTGCCTGGAGTGAGGACTCTGGCCAGCCCCAGCATTTT
TRBV10-3	NA	TRBD1	TRBJ1-3	CAISVLDRVFGENTIYF	TGTGCCATCAGTGTGCTGGACAGGGTGTTTGGGGAAAACACCATATATTTT
TRBV10-1	many	NA	TRBJ2-5	CASSDALSQETQYF	TGCGCCAGCAGTGATGCATTATCCCAAGAGACCCAGTACTTC
TRBV12-3/TRBV12-4	medium-sized	TRBD2	TRBJ2-3	CASSPEGRGATDTQYF	TGTGCCAGCAGTCCTGAGGGGCGGGGGGCGACAGATACGCAGTATTTT
TRBV13	NA	NA	TRBJ1-2	CASSTGGNHGYTF	TGTGCCAGCAGTACCGGTGGCAACCATGGCTACACCTTC
TRBV3-1	many	NA	TRBJ2-3	CASSPPWERSTDTQYF	TGTGCCAGCAGCCCGCCGTGGGAGCGGAGCACAGATACGCAGTATTTT
TRBV7-9	NA	TRBD2	TRBJ2-7	CASSAAGDQQYF	TGTGCCAGCAGCGCTGCGGGGGACCAGCAGTACTTC
TRBV11-2	many	TRBD2	TRBJ2-3	CASSLMAGGTDTQYF	TGTGCCAGCAGCTTAATGGCGGGGGGCACAGATACGCAGTATTTT
TRBV6-1	medium-sized	NA	TRBJ1-1	CASSDRVGSTEAFF	TGTGCCAGCAGTGACAGGGTCGGCAGCACTGAAGCTTTCTTT
TRBV9	NA	TRBD1	TRBJ2-5	CASSVDGQVQETQYF	TGTGCCAGCAGCGTAGATGGACAGGTCCAAGAGACCCAGTACTTC
TRBV5-1	NA	NA	TRBJ1-1	CASSSPLNTEAFF	TGCGCCAGCAGCTCCCCATTGAACACTGAAGCTTTCTTT
TRBV6-1	many	TRBD2	TRBJ2-3	CASRERGDLVADTQYF	TGTGCCAGCAGAGAACGGGGGGATTTGGTGGCAGATACGCAGTATTTT
TRBV2	many	NA	TRBJ1-5	CASTGEGNQPQHF	TGTGCCAGCACGGGGGAAGGCAATCAGCCCCAGCATTTT
TRBV3-1	many	NA	TRBJ1-2	CASSQGPTGSHGYTF	TGTGCCAGCAGCCAAGGTCCAACAGGGTCCCATGGCTACACCTTC
TRBV12-3/TRBV12-4	NA	TRBD2	TRBJ2-3	CASQRERTDTQYF	TGTGCCAGCCAGCGGGAGAGAACAGATACGCAGTATTTT
TRBV12-3/TRBV12-4	medium-sized	TRBD2	TRBJ2-1	CASSGGFAGITYNEQFF	TGTGCCAGCTCCGGGGGGTTTGCGGGGATAACCTACAATGAGCAGTTCTTC
TRBV2	many	NA	TRBJ1-5	CASSEEGINQPQHF	TGTGCCAGCAGTGAGGAGGGTATCAATCAGCCCCAGCATTTT
TRBV6-1	NA	NA	TRBJ1-2	CASSQEGGHYGYTF	TGTGCCAGCAGTCAGGAGGGGGGTCACTATGGCTACACCTTC
TRBV9	many	TRBD1	TRBJ2-5	CASSVAGTVQETQYF	TGTGCCAGCAGCGTAGCCGGGACAGTTCAAGAGACCCAGTACTTC
TRBV12-3/TRBV12-4	NA	NA	TRBJ2-7	CDSSGRDDGQYF	TGTGACAGCAGTGGAAGGGACGACGGGCAGTACTTC